The 22 T cell receptor beta chains below were found in one sample sequenced in a study of blood T cell repertoires in COVID-19. The protocol was immunoSEQ multiplex PCR, while the TCRdb copy is restricted to in-frame clones and leaves out a portion. The table records some 56,000 clones, around 80% of them present only once. What was sequenced was peripheral blood. Source of these receptors: a man in his fifties or sixties with acute or convalescent COVID-19.

The chain couples TRBV11-1 to TRBJ1-1, with a tentative D call TRBD1 (5 bases). Trimming took 4 bases from V and 5 from J, leaving 11 bases between them. This CDR3 is built from 13 residues. CDR1 and CDR2 (germline): SGHAT, FQDESV (reference sequence). CDR3 DNA sequence: TGTGCCAGCAGCTGGGGCTCAAGGACTGAAGCTTTCTTT. Encoded protein: CASSWGSRTEAFF.

This chain links TRBV15 with TRBJ2-1; 10 positions agree with TRBD1. The CDR3 sequence is 16 residues long. Germline values: CDR1 LNHNV, CDR2 YYDKDF (reference sequence). Trimming cost V 1 base and J 6 bases; bases outside gene matches: 6. The CDR3 loop is CATSRGRTGGGNEQFF. Here the CDR3 DNA reads TGTGCCACCAGCAGAGGGAGGACAGGGGGGGGCAATGAGCAGTTCTTC. The whole variable domain, remainder taken from reference TRBV15 and TRBJ2-1, is DAMVIQNPRYQVTQFGKPVTLSCSQTLNHNVMYWYQQKSSQAPKLLFHYYDKDFNNEADTPDNFQSRRPNTSFCFLDIRSPGLGDTAMYLCATSRGRTGGGNEQFFGPGTRLTVL.

The chain uses TRBV7-9 and TRBJ2-3; D is ambiguous. This CDR3 comprises 12 residues. The germline V gene encodes CDR1 SEHNR and CDR2 FQNEAQ (reference sequence). V dropped 2 bases and J dropped 6 bases, with 6 bases sitting between them. The CDR3 loop reads CASSLSQDTQYF. DNA of the CDR3: TGTGCCAGCAGCTTAAGTCAGGATACGCAGTATTTT.

The chain joins TRBV9 to TRBJ2-2, with D uncertain. Germline CDR1 SGDLS, CDR2 YYNGEE. The CDR3 has 14 residues. V lost 0 bases and J 2 bases, leaving 5 bases between the germline ends. The CDR3 sequence is CASSVEPNTGELFF. CDR3 DNA sequence: TGTGCCAGCAGCGTAGAGCCTAACACCGGGGAGCTGTTTTTT.

The chain has TRBV28 and TRBJ1-5, with 8 nucleotides matching TRBD1. This CDR3 has 15 residues. Trimming cost V 3 bases and J 3 bases; bases outside gene matches: 4. In germline, CDR1 is MDHEN, CDR2 SYDVKM. CDR3 in amino acids: CASSFSGQVNQPQHF. DNA for the CDR3: TGTGCCAGCAGTTTTTCGGGACAGGTCAATCAGCCCCAGCATTTT.

CDR3 DNA sequence: TGTGCCAGCAGCCACGGGGCGCGGGGGGGGGCTTACGAGCAGTACTTC. As protein: CASSHGARGGAYEQYF. The chain links TRBV3-1 (or the pseudogene TRBV3-2) to TRBJ2-7; 9 bases map to TRBD2. V dropped 3 bases and J dropped 4; count of bases not matched to a gene: 10. The CDR3 has 16 residues. Germline V gene lookup returns CDR1 LGHDT and CDR2 YNNKEL (reference sequence).

This clone came up a few times. The V gene is TRBV7-8, the J gene TRBJ2-1; D might be TRBD2 (6 bases). The V gene lost 4 bases and the J gene lost 3 bases, with 13 bases spanning the gap. The length of the CDR3 is 15 residues. CDR1 is SGHVS, CDR2 FQNEAQ, per germline. The CDR3 DNA is TGTGCCAGCAGCTCGGGACTCCTTAACTACAATGAGCAGTTCTTC. Protein product: CASSSGLLNYNEQFF.

The sample holds a few counts of this clone. The chain links TRBV11-1 to TRBJ2-1; the match to TRBD2 covers 10 bases. CDR1 and CDR2 (germline): SGHAT, FQDESV (reference sequence). The V segment lost 3 bases and the J segment 7 bases; nucleotides outside the gene matches: 6. This CDR3 contains 15 residues. The CDR3 region has the DNA TGTGCCAGCAGCTTTGTTGGTAGCGGGGGGAATGAGCAGTTCTTC. This gives the protein CASSFVGSGGNEQFF.

This clone was counted a few times. The chain employs TRBV7-9 and TRBJ1-6; 7 bases align to TRBD1. The trim removed 7 bases at V and 6 bases at J, leaving 6 bases unmatched. This CDR3 has 14 amino acids. Germline CDR1 and CDR2: SEHNR and FQNEAQ (reference sequence). CDR3 DNA: TGTGCCAGCACCTCCCGGGACAGTAATTCACCCCTCCACTTT. It is translated as CASTSRDSNSPLHF.

CDR3 in amino acids: CASSQSGQGASEKLFF. DNA of the CDR3: TGTGCCAGCAGCCAATCCGGACAGGGGGCCAGTGAAAAACTGTTTTTT. The chain joins TRBV4-2 to TRBJ1-4; TRBD1 aligns across 11 bases. V lost 2 bases, J lost 7 bases, and 6 bases stayed unmatched. CDR1 is LGHNA and CDR2 is YNFKEQ in the germline V gene. This CDR3 spans 16 amino acids.

This sequence joins TRBV27 and TRBJ2-5, with 7 bases identical to TRBD1. The CDR3 consists of 15 residues. CDR1 MNHEY and CDR2 SMNVEV come from the germline V gene (reference sequence). With V trimmed by 1 base and J by 4 bases, 6 bases remained unmatched. Written as DNA, the CDR3 is TGTGCCAGCAGTTTATTAGGGGGCTGGGGAGAGACCCAGTACTTC. Its translation: CASSLLGGWGETQYF.

This chain connects TRBV6-5 to TRBJ2-1, with TRBD1 as a possible D gene (5 bases). V lost 8 bases, J lost 10 bases, and 24 bases lay in between. Per germline, CDR1 MNHEY and CDR2 SVGAGI. CDR3 length equals 15 residues. The CDR3 is CASQLGDRGYREQFF. In DNA, the CDR3 is TGTGCCAGCCAATTAGGGGATAGGGGTTACAGGGAGCAGTTCTTC.

The rearrangement joins TRBV11-2 to TRBJ2-2, with a possible D match to TRBD1 (6 bases). This CDR3 is 15 amino acids long. Germline V gives CDR1 SGHAT, CDR2 FQNNGV. V shed 5 bases and J shed 8 bases, with 18 bases lying between them. CDR3 protein: CASSAIDTGTGELFF. As DNA, the CDR3 is TGTGCCAGCAGCGCGATCGACACAGGGACAGGGGAGCTGTTTTTT.

Written as DNA, the CDR3 is TGTGCCAGCAGCTTGGGGGGACTAGGTACCTACGAGCAGTACTTC. Protein sequence: CASSLGGLGTYEQYF. The J gene is TRBJ2-7, the V gene TRBV7-2; TRBD2 aligns across 8 bases. Germline V lookup: CDR1 SGHTA, CDR2 FQGNSA. The CDR3 is 15 amino acids. V was clipped by 3 bases and J by 2 bases; unmatched bases: 6.

The V gene is TRBV4-1, the J gene TRBJ1-6, with a weak D call TRBD1 (5 bases). V lost 5 bases to trimming and J lost 3 bases, with 17 bases between them. The CDR3 is made up of 17 amino acids. CDR1 is MGHRA and CDR2 is YSYEKL in the germline V gene. Written as DNA, the CDR3 is TGCGCCAGCAGCGGGGGACCCGGGGGGAGCTATAATTCACCCCTCCACTTT. Translated, it gives CASSGGPGGSYNSPLHF.

This clone was seen once. The chain combines TRBV6-5 with TRBJ2-7; 9 nucleotides line up with TRBD1. J was trimmed by 4 bases and V by 9 bases; bases with no gene match: 7. The length of the CDR3 is 13 residues. Looked up from germline, CDR1 is MNHEY and CDR2 is SVGAGI. The CDR3 region has the DNA TGTGCCAGTCGACAGGGGGGTACTTACGAGCAGTACTTC. It codes for CASRQGGTYEQYF.

This chain connects TRBV11-3 to TRBJ2-1, with D possibly matching TRBD2 (6 bases). From germline, CDR1 is SGHNT and CDR2 YENEEA. V lost 6 bases to trimming and J lost 7 bases, with 22 bases between them. This CDR3 spans 16 amino acids. In DNA form, the CDR3 reads TGTGCCAGCAGTTCATCCGGGACTCTACCGGGGAATGAGCAGTTCTTC. It translates to CASSSSGTLPGNEQFF. Together with reference TRBV11-3 and TRBJ2-1, the CDR3 gives the full variable domain: EAGVVQSPRYKIIEKKQPVAFWCNPISGHNTLYWYLQNLGQGPELLIRYENEEAVDDSQLPKDRFSAERLKGVDSTLKIQPAELGDSAVYLCASSSSGTLPGNEQFFGPGTRLTVL.

This clone was seen a handful of times. J is TRBJ2-1 and V is TRBV6-1; a weak D match, TRBD2 (5 bases). Per the germline V gene, CDR1 is MNHNS and CDR2 is SASEGT. The CDR3 length is 14 residues. Trimming shortened V by 2 bases and J by 9 bases, and 14 bases separated the two germline ends. Written as DNA, the CDR3 is TGTGCCAGCAGTGAAATCCCGGGGAAGAGTGAGCAGTTCTTC. Its translation: CASSEIPGKSEQFF.

The V gene is TRBV19, the J gene TRBJ2-5, with 8 bases aligning to TRBD1. CDR3 size: 15 residues. V gave up 5 bases and J gave up 4 bases; unmatched junction bases: 9. Germline V gene sequence: CDR1 LNHDA, CDR2 SQIVND (reference sequence). The CDR3 spells CASSFGQGIGETQYF. Here the CDR3 DNA reads TGTGCCAGTAGTTTCGGACAGGGTATCGGAGAGACCCAGTACTTC.

This chain connects TRBV28 to TRBJ2-5, with 7 bases aligning to TRBD2. This CDR3 contains 16 residues. The junction had 9 bases not matched to a gene; V was cut back by 2 bases and J by 3 bases. CDR1 and CDR2 (germline): MDHEN, SYDVKM. The CDR3 DNA follows: TGTGCCAGCAGTTTAACTCCGGGGGGAAGAAAAGAGACCCAGTACTTC. It yields the protein CASSLTPGGRKETQYF.

This clone was found once. The V and J genes are TRBV5-6 and TRBJ1-2; D gene uncertain. CDR3 size: 15 residues. Germline CDR1 reads SGHDT; CDR2 reads YYEEEE. V was trimmed by 3 bases and J by 4 bases, leaving 16 bases between them. In nucleotides, the CDR3 is TGTGCCAGCAGCTCGCGGGCCATCATCCCCTATGGCTACACCTTC. Its translation is CASSSRAIIPYGYTF. The whole variable domain, remainder taken from reference TRBV5-6 and TRBJ1-2, is DAGVTQSPTHLIKTRGQQVTLRCSPKSGHDTVSWYQQALGQGPQFIFQYYEEEERQRGNFPDRFSGHQFPNYSSELNVNALLLGDSALYLCASSSRAIIPYGYTFGSGTRLTVV.

V gene TRBV18 combines with J gene TRBJ1-2, with D perhaps matching TRBD1 (6 bases). CDR3 length: 14 residues. V shed 1 base and J shed 3 bases, with 9 bases lying between them. From germline, CDR1 is KGHSH and CDR2 LQKENI. CDR3 in amino acids: CASSPLSGDYGYTF. Here the CDR3 DNA reads TGTGCCAGCTCACCACTGTCAGGGGACTATGGCTACACCTTC.